The 13 T cell receptor beta chains given below trace back to one sample, sequenced in a study of OX40 agonist ivuxolimab in advanced cancers. Produced via immunoSEQ multiplex PCR; TCRdb's table is partial and in-frame only. Among some 73,000 clones, about 88% were seen once, and the ten largest hold approximately 8%. The material was CD4+ or CD8+ T cells sorted from blood, obtained in a trial of the OX40 agonist ivuxolimab. The receptor set was obtained from an adult with an advanced solid tumor such as melanoma, head and neck, liver or kidney cancer.

The rearrangement links TRBV28 to TRBJ2-2, with D possibly matching TRBD2 (5 bases). This CDR3 has 12 amino acids. V dropped 2 bases and J dropped 8 bases, with 6 bases sitting between them. The V gene's germline CDR1 is MDHEN and CDR2 SYDVKM. The CDR3 loop reads CASSLRGGELFF. The CDR3 region has the DNA TGTGCCAGCAGTTTACGCGGGGGGGAGCTGTTTTTT.

The chain combines TRBV2 with TRBJ1-3; TRBD1 agrees at 7 bases. V dropped 2 bases and J dropped 8; count of bases not matched to a gene: 3. Germline assignment: CDR1 SNHLY and CDR2 FYNNEI. CDR3 size: 13 residues. CDR3 nucleotides: TGTGCCAGCAGTGAAAACAGGGGCTACACCATATATTTT. Encoded protein: CASSENRGYTIYF.

This chain joins TRBV6-1 and TRBJ2-5; TRBD2 agrees at 12 bases. The CDR3 runs 15 residues. Germline CDR1 MNHNS, CDR2 SASEGT. Trimming cost V 5 bases and J 1 base; bases outside gene matches: 2. Here the CDR3 DNA reads TGTGCCAGCAGTCGGACTAGCGGGGTCCAAGAGACCCAGTACTTC. It is translated as CASSRTSGVQETQYF.

The rearrangement uses TRBV29-1 and TRBJ1-5; TRBD1 matches at 9 bases. This CDR3 has 13 residues. Germline V CDR1 and CDR2: SQVTM, ANQGSEA. V was pared by 5 bases and J by 4 bases, with 3 bases of the junction left unmatched. CDR3: CSVLGQGNQPQHF. The CDR3, as DNA: TGCAGCGTTCTTGGACAGGGGAATCAGCCCCAGCATTTT.

This sequence joins TRBV2 and TRBJ1-1; D remains unclear. The CDR3 length is 11 residues. Germline V gene lookup returns CDR1 SNHLY and CDR2 FYNNEI. Trimming shortened V by 2 bases and J by 4 bases, and 2 bases separated the two germline ends. The chain's CDR3 is CASSEFTEAFF. The CDR3 DNA is TGTGCCAGCAGTGAATTCACTGAAGCTTTCTTT.

The chain links TRBV28 to TRBJ1-3; 7 bases map to TRBD1. The CDR3 is 14 residues long. Germline V lookup: CDR1 MDHEN, CDR2 SYDVKM. With V trimmed by 7 bases and J by 4 bases, 7 bases remained unmatched. The CDR3 protein is CASTQGGAGNTIYF. CDR3 coding DNA: TGTGCCAGCACCCAGGGGGGGGCCGGAAACACCATATATTTT.

CDR3 DNA: TGCGCCAGCAGCCAGGGATTAGCGACTCAGTACTTC. It codes for CASSQGLATQYF. This chain uses TRBV4-1 with TRBJ2-7, with TRBD2 as a possible D gene (5 bases). Germline V CDR1 and CDR2: MGHRA, YSYEKL. The CDR3 is 12 amino acids. Trimming removed 3 bases from V and 10 bases from J, with 13 bases in between.

By share, this clone counts as large (0.1 to 1%). This sequence joins TRBV7-3 and TRBJ1-6, with D unresolved. The CDR3 length is 13 residues. The germline V gene has CDR1 SGHTA and CDR2 FQGTGA. V lost 2 bases to trimming and J lost 4 bases, with 3 bases between them. CDR3 bases: TGTGCCAGCAGCTTACAGTATAATTCACCCCTCCACTTT. This translates into CASSLQYNSPLHF.

The chain's CDR3 is CASSLFRAEAFF. The CDR3 DNA sequence: TGTGCCAGCAGTTTATTTCGGGCTGAAGCTTTCTTT. V and J are TRBV28 and TRBJ1-1; D unresolved. Trimming took 1 base from V and 6 from J, leaving 6 bases between them. Germline lookup yields CDR1 MDHEN and CDR2 SYDVKM. The CDR3 runs 12 residues.

The J gene is TRBJ2-6, the V gene TRBV28; a weak D match, TRBD1 (6 bases). The CDR3 sequence is 15 residues long. V was clipped by 3 bases and J by 6 bases, with 12 bases between them. The germline V gene has CDR1 MDHEN and CDR2 SYDVKM. The CDR3 reads CASSFRTVKANVLTF. CDR3 DNA: TGTGCCAGCAGTTTTAGGACAGTCAAGGCCAACGTCCTGACTTTC.

In this sample, this clone turned up once. This chain connects TRBV5-1 to TRBJ1-4; possibly TRBD1 for D (5 bases). There are 16 residues in the CDR3. CDR1 and CDR2 from the germline V gene are SGHRS and YFSETQ. V was cut by 0 bases and J by 4 bases, with 13 bases left in between. The CDR3 spells CASSLAAVGGNEKLFF. Written as DNA, the CDR3 is TGCGCCAGCAGCTTGGCCGCCGTCGGGGGTAATGAAAAACTGTTTTTT.

The rearrangement links TRBV19 to TRBJ2-5; D is perhaps TRBD2 (5 bases). Germline V gene lookup returns CDR1 LNHDA and CDR2 SQIVND (reference sequence). V was cut by 7 bases and J by 5 bases, with 17 bases left in between. The CDR3 runs to 14 residues. The CDR3 sequence: CASKRGGKGETQYF. CDR3 in DNA: TGTGCCAGTAAGAGAGGAGGCAAAGGGGAGACCCAGTACTTC. The full variable domain, rest sourced from reference TRBV19 and TRBJ2-5, is DGGITQSPKYLFRKEGQNVTLSCEQNLNHDAMYWYRQDPGQGLRLIYYSQIVNDFQKGDIAEGYSVSREKKESFPLTVTSAQKNPTAFYLCASKRGGKGETQYFGPGTRLLVL.

The J gene is TRBJ1-2, the V gene TRBV5-1; 7 nucleotides agree with TRBD1. Germline CDR1 SGHRS, CDR2 YFSETQ. The CDR3 loop spans 14 amino acids. Trimming cost V 5 bases and J 4 bases; bases outside gene matches: 8. CDR3 in amino acids: CASSEGALGYGYTF. The CDR3 DNA sequence: TGCGCCAGCAGTGAGGGGGCGCTTGGCTATGGCTACACCTTC.